This TCR beta chain was sequenced in a study of T-cell memory formation after mild COVID-19. TCRdb re-called the 5' RACE reads through MiXCR, storing one row per CDR3 protein. In the table there are around 390,000 distinct CDR3 sequences, roughly 15% of which are singletons. This clonotype was seen only a few times. Specimen: PBMCs or a T cell subset sorted from them (not recorded which). This clonotype was sampled from a man aged 18 to 30 who had mild COVID-19 (a few samples of this study predate the infection). Cell type and time point are not known.

The CDR3 loop is CASSYLLATPQIQETQYF. CDR3 in DNA: TGTGCCAGCAGTTACCTACTAGCGACACCCCAAATCCAAGAGACCCAGTACTTC. The gene calls are TRBV6-2 or TRBV6-3 and TRBJ2-5; the match to TRBD2 covers 7 bases. V trimming: 2 bases; J trimming: 1 base; junction bases outside the gene matches: 13. The CDR3 length is 18 residues. Germline CDR1 reads MNHEY; CDR2 reads SVGEGT.